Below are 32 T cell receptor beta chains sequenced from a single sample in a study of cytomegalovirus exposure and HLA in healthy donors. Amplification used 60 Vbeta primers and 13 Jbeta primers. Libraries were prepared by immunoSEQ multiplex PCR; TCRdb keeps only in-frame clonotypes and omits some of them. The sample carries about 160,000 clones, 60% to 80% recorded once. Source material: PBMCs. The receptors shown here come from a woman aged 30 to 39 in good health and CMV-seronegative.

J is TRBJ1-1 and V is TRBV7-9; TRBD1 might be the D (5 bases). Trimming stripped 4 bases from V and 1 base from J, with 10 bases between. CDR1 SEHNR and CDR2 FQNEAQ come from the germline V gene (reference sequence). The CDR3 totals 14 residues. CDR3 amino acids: CASSSSGKNTEAFF. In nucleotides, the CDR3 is TGTGCCAGCAGCTCCTCAGGGAAGAACACTGAAGCTTTCTTT.

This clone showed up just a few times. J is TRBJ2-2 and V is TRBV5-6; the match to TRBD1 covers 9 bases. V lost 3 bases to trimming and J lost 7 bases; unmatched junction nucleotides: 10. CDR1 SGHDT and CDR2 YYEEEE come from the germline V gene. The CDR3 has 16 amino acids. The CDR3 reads CASSSATQGAVGELFF. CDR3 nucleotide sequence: TGTGCCAGCAGCTCCGCGACACAGGGGGCAGTCGGGGAGCTGTTTTTT. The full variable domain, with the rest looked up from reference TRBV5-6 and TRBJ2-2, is DAGVTQSPTHLIKTRGQQVTLRCSPKSGHDTVSWYQQALGQGPQFIFQYYEEEERQRGNFPDRFSGHQFPNYSSELNVNALLLGDSALYLCASSSATQGAVGELFFGEGSRLTVL.

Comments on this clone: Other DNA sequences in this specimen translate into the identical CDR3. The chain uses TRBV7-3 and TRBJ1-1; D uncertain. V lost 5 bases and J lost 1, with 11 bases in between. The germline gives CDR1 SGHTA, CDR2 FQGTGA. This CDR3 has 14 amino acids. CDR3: CASSPRGGNTEAFF. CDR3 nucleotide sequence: TGTGCCAGCAGCCCCCGAGGAGGGAACACTGAAGCTTTCTTT.

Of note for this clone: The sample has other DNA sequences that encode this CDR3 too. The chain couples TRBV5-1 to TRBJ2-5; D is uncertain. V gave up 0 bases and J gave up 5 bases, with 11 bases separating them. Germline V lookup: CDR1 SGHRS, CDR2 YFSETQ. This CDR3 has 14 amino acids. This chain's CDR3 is CASSLGGLQETQYF. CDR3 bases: TGCGCCAGCAGCTTGGGTGGGCTCCAGGAGACCCAGTACTTC.

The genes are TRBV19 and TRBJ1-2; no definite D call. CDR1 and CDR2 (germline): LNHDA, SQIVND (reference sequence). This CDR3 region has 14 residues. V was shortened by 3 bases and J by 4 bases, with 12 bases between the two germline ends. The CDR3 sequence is CASSIRGPVYGYTF. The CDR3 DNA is TGTGCCAGTAGTATTCGAGGCCCAGTCTATGGCTACACCTTC.

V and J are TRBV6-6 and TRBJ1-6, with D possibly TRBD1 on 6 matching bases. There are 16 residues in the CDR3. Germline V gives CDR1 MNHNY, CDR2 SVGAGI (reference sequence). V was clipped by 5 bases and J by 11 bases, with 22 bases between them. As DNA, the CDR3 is TGTGCCAGCAGTCCCTCAGGGGCCACCCTGGCCCCACCCCTCCACTTT. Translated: CASSPSGATLAPPLHF.

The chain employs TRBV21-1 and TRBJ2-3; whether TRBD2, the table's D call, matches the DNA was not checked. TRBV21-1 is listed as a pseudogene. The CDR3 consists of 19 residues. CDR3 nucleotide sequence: TGTGCCAGCAGCAAAACCCTAAGGGTGGGAGCGGGGGGGACAGATACGCAGTATTTT. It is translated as CASSKTLRVGAGGTDTQYF.

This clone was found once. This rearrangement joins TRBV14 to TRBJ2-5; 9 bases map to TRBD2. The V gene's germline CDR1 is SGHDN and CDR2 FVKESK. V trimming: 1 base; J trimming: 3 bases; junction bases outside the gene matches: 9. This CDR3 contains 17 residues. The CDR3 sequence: CASSQVWTAGGKETQYF. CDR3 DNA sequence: TGTGCCAGCAGCCAAGTGTGGACAGCGGGGGGAAAAGAGACCCAGTACTTC. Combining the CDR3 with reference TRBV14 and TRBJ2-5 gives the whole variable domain EAGVTQFPSHSVIEKGQTVTLRCDPISGHDNLYWYRRVMGKEIKFLLHFVKESKQDESGMPNNRFLAERTGGTYSTLKVQPAELEDSGVYFCASSQVWTAGGKETQYFGPGTRLLVL.

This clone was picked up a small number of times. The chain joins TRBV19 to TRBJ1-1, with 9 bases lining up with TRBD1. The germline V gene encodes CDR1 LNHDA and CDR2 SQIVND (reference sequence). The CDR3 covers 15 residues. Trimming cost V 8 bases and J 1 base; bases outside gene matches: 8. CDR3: CASDMTGGKNTEAFF. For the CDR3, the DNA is TGTGCCAGTGATATGACAGGGGGGAAGAACACTGAAGCTTTCTTT.

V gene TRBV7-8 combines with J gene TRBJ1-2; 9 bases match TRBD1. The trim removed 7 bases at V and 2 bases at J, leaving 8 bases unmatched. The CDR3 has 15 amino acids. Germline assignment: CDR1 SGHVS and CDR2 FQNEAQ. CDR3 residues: CASTSTGTGNYGYTF. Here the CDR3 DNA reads TGTGCCAGCACCTCCACCGGGACAGGGAACTATGGCTACACCTTC.

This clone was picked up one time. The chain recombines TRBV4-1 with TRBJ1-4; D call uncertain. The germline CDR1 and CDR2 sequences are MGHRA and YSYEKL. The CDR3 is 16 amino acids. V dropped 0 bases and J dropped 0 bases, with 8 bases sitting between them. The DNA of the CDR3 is TGCGCCAGCAGCCAAGATTTGAGCTCAACTAATGAAAAACTGTTTTTT. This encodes CASSQDLSSTNEKLFF.

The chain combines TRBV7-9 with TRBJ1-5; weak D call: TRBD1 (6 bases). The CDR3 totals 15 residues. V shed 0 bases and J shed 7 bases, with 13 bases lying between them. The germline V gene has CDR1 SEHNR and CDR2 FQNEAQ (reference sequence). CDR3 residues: CASSLAGGHKQPQHF. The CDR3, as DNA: TGTGCCAGCAGCTTAGCGGGGGGGCACAAGCAGCCCCAGCATTTT.

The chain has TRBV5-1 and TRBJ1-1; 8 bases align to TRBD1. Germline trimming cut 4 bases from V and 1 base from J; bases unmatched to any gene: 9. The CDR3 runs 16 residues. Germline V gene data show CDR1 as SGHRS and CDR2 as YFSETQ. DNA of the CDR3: TGCGCCAGCAGCGATCCGGGACAGGTCCCGAACACTGAAGCTTTCTTT. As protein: CASSDPGQVPNTEAFF.

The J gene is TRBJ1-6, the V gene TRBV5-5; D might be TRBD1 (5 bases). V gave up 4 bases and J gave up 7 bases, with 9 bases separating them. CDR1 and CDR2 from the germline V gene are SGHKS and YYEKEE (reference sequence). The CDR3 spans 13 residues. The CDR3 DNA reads TGTGCCAGCAGCCTGGAGGGGAATTCACCCCTCCACTTT. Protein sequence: CASSLEGNSPLHF. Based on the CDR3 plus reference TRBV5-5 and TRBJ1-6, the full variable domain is DAGVTQSPTHLIKTRGQQVTLRCSPISGHKSVSWYQQVLGQGPQFIFQYYEKEERGRGNFPDRFSARQFPNYSSELNVNALLLGDSALYLCASSLEGNSPLHFGNGTRLTVT.

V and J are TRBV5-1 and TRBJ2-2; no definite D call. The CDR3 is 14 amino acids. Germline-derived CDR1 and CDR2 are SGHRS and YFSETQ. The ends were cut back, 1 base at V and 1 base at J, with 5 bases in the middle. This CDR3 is CASSLLGNTGELFF. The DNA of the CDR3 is TGCGCCAGCAGCTTGCTAGGGAACACCGGGGAGCTGTTTTTT.

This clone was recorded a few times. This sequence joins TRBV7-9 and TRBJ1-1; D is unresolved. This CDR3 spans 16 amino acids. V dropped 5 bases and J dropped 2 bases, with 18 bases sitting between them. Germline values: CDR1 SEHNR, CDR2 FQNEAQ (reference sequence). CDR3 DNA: TGTGCCAGCAGCCCGGATCTGTGGAGGGAAAACACTGAAGCTTTCTTT. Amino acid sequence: CASSPDLWRENTEAFF.

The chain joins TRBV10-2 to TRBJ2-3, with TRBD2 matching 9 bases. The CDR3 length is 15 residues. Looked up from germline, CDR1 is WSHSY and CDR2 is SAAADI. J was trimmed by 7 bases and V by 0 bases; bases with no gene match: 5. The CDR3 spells CASSESAGGYYTQYF. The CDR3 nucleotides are TGCGCCAGCAGTGAGTCGGCGGGGGGGTATTATACGCAGTATTTT.

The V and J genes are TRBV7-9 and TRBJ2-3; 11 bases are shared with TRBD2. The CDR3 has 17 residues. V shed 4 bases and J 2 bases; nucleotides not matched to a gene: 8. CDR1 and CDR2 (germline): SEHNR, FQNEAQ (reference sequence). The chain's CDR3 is CASSSGLAGKSTDTQYF. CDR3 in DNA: TGTGCCAGCAGCTCTGGACTAGCGGGTAAATCCACAGATACGCAGTATTTT.

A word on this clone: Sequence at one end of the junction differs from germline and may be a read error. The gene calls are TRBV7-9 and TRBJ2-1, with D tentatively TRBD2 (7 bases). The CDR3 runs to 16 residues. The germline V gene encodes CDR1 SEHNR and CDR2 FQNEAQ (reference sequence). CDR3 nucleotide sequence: TGTTCCAGCAGCTTAGGGGGGGGCCGAGGGTCCAATGAGCAGTTCTTC. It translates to CSSSLGGGRGSNEQFF. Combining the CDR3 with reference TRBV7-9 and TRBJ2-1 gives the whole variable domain DTGVSQNPRHKITKRGQNVTFRCDPISEHNRLYWYRQTLGQGPEFLTYFQNEAQLEKSRLLSDRFSAERPKGSFSTLEIQRTEQGDSAMYLCSSSLGGGRGSNEQFFGPGTRLTVL.

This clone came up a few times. CDR3 amino acids: CASRDRQGSSYEQYF. CDR3 nucleotides: TGTGCCAGCAGGGACCGACAGGGTAGCTCCTACGAGCAGTACTTC. V is TRBV6-1 and J is TRBJ2-7, with 7 bases that match TRBD1. Germline V gene lookup returns CDR1 MNHNS and CDR2 SASEGT. V was pared by 6 bases and J by 0 bases, with 8 bases of the junction left unmatched. The CDR3 length is 15 residues.

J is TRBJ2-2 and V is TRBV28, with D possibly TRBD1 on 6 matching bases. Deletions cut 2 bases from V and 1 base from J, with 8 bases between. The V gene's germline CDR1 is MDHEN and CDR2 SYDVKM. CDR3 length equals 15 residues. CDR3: CASSLPTGNTGELFF. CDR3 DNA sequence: TGTGCCAGCAGTTTACCGACAGGGAACACCGGGGAGCTGTTTTTT.

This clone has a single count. The CDR3 coding sequence is TGTGCCAGTAGCCGAGATCCCGGACAGAACAATGAGCAGTTCTTC. Its protein product is CASSRDPGQNNEQFF. The V gene is TRBV19, the J gene TRBJ2-1; D perhaps matches TRBD1 (6 bases). CDR1 LNHDA and CDR2 SQIVND come from the germline V gene (reference sequence). Trimming removed 6 bases at V and 5 bases at J, with 17 bases between. The CDR3 loop spans 15 amino acids.

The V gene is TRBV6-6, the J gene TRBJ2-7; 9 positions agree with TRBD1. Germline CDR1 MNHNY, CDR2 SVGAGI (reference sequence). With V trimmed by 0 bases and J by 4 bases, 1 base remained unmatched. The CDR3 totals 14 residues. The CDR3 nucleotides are TGTGCCAGCAGTTACTCGGGACAGGGTTACGAGCAGTACTTC. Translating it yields CASSYSGQGYEQYF.

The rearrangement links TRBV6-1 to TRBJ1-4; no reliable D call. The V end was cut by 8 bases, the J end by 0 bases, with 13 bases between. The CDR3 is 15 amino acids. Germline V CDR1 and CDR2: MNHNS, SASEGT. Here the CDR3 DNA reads TGTGCCAGCGCCCCTATCAGGACAACTAATGAAAAACTGTTTTTT. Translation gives CASAPIRTTNEKLFF.

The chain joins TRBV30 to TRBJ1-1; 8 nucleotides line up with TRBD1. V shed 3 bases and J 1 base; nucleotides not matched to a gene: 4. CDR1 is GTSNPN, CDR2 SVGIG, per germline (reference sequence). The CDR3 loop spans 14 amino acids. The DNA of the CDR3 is TGTGCCTGGAGCGGACAGGGCAGGAACACTGAAGCTTTCTTT. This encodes CAWSGQGRNTEAFF.

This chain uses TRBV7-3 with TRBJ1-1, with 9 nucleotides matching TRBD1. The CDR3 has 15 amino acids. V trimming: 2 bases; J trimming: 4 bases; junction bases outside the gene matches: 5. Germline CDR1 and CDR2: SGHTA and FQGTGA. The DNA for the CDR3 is TGTGCCAGCAGCTTACAACAGGGGGCAGGCACTGAAGCTTTCTTT. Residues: CASSLQQGAGTEAFF.

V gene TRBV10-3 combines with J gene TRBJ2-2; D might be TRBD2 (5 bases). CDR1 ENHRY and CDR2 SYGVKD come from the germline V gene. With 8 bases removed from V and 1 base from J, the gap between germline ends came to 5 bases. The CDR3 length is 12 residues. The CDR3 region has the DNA TGTGCCATCGGGAGGAACACCGGGGAGCTGTTTTTT. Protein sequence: CAIGRNTGELFF.

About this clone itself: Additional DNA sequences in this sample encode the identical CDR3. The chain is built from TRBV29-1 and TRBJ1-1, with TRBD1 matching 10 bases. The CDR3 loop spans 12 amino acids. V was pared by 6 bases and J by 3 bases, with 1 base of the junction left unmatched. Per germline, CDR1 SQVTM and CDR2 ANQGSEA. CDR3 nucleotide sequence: TGCAGCGTCGGACAGGGGGACACTGAAGCTTTCTTT. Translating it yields CSVGQGDTEAFF.

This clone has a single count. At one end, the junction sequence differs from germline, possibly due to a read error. Here the CDR3 reads CSSTRQGGNTGELFF. CDR3 sequence (DNA): TGTTCCAGCACCCGACAGGGGGGGAACACCGGGGAGCTGTTTTTT. The rearrangement uses TRBV7-9 and TRBJ2-2; TRBD1 matches at 9 bases. CDR1 and CDR2 from the germline V gene are SEHNR and FQNEAQ (reference sequence). The CDR3 has 15 amino acids.

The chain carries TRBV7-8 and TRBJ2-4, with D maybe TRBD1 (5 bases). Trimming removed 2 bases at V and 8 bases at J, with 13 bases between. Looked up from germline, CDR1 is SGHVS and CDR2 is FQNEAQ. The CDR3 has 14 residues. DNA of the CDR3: TGTGCCAGCAGCTTACACAGGAGTTTGCACATTCAGTACTTC. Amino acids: CASSLHRSLHIQYF.

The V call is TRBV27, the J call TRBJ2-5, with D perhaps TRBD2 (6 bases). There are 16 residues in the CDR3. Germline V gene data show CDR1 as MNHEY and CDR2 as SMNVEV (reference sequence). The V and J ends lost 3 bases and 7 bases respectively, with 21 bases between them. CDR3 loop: CASSFSGTRNAGTQYF. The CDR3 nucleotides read TGTGCCAGCAGTTTCTCCGGGACTCGGAACGCAGGGACCCAGTACTTC.

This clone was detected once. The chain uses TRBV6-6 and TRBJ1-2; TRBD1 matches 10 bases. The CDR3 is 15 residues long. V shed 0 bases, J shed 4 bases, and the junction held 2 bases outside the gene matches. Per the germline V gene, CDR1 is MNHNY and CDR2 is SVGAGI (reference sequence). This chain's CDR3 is CASSYSGTGVYGYTF. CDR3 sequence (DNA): TGTGCCAGCAGTTACTCCGGGACAGGGGTCTATGGCTACACCTTC.